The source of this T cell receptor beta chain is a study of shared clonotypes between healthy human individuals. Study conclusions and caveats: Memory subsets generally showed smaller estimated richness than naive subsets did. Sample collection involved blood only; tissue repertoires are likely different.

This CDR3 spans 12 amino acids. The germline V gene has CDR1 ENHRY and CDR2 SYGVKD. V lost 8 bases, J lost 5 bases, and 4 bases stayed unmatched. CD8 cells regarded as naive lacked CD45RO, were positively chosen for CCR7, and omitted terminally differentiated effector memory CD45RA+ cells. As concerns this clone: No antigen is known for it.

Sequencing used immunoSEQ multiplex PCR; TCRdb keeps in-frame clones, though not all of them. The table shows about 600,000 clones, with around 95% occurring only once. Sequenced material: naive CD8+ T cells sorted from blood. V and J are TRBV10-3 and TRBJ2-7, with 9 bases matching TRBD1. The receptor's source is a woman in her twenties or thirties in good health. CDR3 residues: CAIAQGADEQYF. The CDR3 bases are TGTGCCATCGCACAGGGGGCGGACGAGCAGTACTTC.